A selection of T cell receptor beta chains follows, all from one sample in a study of cytomegalovirus exposure and HLA in healthy donors. Sequenced by immunoSEQ multiplex PCR; TCRdb stores in-frame clones only, minus some. The repertoire has some 180,000 clones, about four fifths of them found once; the top ten carry 2.5% to 3.5%. The sequencing sample was made of PBMCs. The source is a male donor in good health and CMV-seronegative. Both conserved end residues are part of each CDR3. Fields, in order: CDR3 DNA, CDR3 protein, J gene, D gene, clone size, V gene. The D gene is left open where the match is weak. The listing skips clone size in some rows; elsewhere it reads once, few, many or a size class.

CDR3nt: TGTGCCAGCAGCCCTGACAGGGCCTCGAACCCCTACGAGCAGTACTTC
CDR3aa: CASSPDRASNPYEQYF
j_gene: TRBJ2-7
d_gene: TRBD1
abundance: once
v_gene: TRBV7-8

CDR3nt: TGCAGCGTTGACCTCAGAAACACTGAAGCTTTCTTT
CDR3aa: CSVDLRNTEAFF
j_gene: TRBJ1-1
d_gene: NA
abundance: NA
v_gene: TRBV29-1

CDR3nt: TGTGCCATCAGTGAGTCTGCGGGACAGGGGGCTGGTCAGCCCCAGCATTTT
CDR3aa: CAISESAGQGAGQPQHF
j_gene: TRBJ1-5
d_gene: TRBD1
abundance: NA
v_gene: TRBV10-3

CDR3nt: TGTGCCAGCAGTTTTCCTAGTGACTTATACAATGAGCAGTTCTTC
CDR3aa: CASSFPSDLYNEQFF
j_gene: TRBJ2-1
d_gene: NA
abundance: NA
v_gene: TRBV28

CDR3nt: TGTGCCAGCAGCTTGAACGGGATCTCCTACAATGAGCAGTTCTTC
CDR3aa: CASSLNGISYNEQFF
j_gene: TRBJ2-1
d_gene: NA
abundance: NA
v_gene: TRBV5-4

CDR3nt: TGCGCCAGCAGCCCGGGACTGATTAATTCACCCCTCCACTTT
CDR3aa: CASSPGLINSPLHF
j_gene: TRBJ1-6
d_gene: NA
abundance: NA
v_gene: TRBV5-1

CDR3nt: TGTGCCAGCAGCGTCAACAGGTCCCCTTTCGGCAGCTATGGCTACACCTTC
CDR3aa: CASSVNRSPFGSYGYTF
j_gene: TRBJ1-2
d_gene: NA
abundance: NA
v_gene: TRBV9

CDR3nt: TGTGCCACCAGCAGAGACGCAGATACGCAGTATTTT
CDR3aa: CATSRDADTQYF
j_gene: TRBJ2-3
d_gene: NA
abundance: few
v_gene: TRBV15

CDR3nt: TGTGCCAGCAGGAGGACAGGGTCAGCCCAAGAGACCCAGTACTTC
CDR3aa: CASRRTGSAQETQYF
j_gene: TRBJ2-5
d_gene: TRBD1
abundance: NA
v_gene: TRBV6-5

CDR3nt: TGTGCTAGTGCCTTAGGGGAACGCCAGCCCCAGCATTTT
CDR3aa: CASALGERQPQHF
j_gene: TRBJ1-5
d_gene: NA
abundance: NA
v_gene: TRBV12-5

CDR3nt: TGCGCCAGCAGCCAAGGTCCGACTAGCCAAGAGACCCAGTACTTC
CDR3aa: CASSQGPTSQETQYF
j_gene: TRBJ2-5
d_gene: NA
abundance: NA
v_gene: TRBV4-3

CDR3nt: TGTGCCAGCAGTTACTCTTACAGGGATGGCTACACCTTC
CDR3aa: CASSYSYRDGYTF
j_gene: TRBJ1-2
d_gene: NA
abundance: NA
v_gene: TRBV6-5

CDR3nt: TGTGCCAGCACTCTGGGAGGGATTCGCACAGATACGCAGTATTTT
CDR3aa: CASTLGGIRTDTQYF
j_gene: TRBJ2-3
d_gene: NA
abundance: NA
v_gene: TRBV21-1

CDR3nt: TGTGCCAGCAGCTTAGGGGGGCTCGGTCAGCCCCAGCATTTT
CDR3aa: CASSLGGLGQPQHF
j_gene: TRBJ1-5
d_gene: NA
abundance: NA
v_gene: TRBV7-2

CDR3nt: TGTGCCAGCAGTCAGGGGAGCCAGCCCCAGCATTTT
CDR3aa: CASSQGSQPQHF
j_gene: TRBJ1-5
d_gene: NA
abundance: NA
v_gene: TRBV6-6

CDR3nt: TGTGCCAGCAGTTTTTCGACAGGGGCCTATTATAATTCACCCCTCCACTTT
CDR3aa: CASSFSTGAYYNSPLHF
j_gene: TRBJ1-6
d_gene: TRBD1
abundance: NA
v_gene: TRBV28

CDR3nt: TGTGCCAGTAGTATAGGAGGGGGCGATGAGCAGTTCTTC
CDR3aa: CASSIGGGDEQFF
j_gene: TRBJ2-1
d_gene: TRBD1
abundance: NA
v_gene: TRBV19

CDR3nt: TGTGCCACCATCGAGGGTTCTCACGGCTACGAGCAGTACTTC
CDR3aa: CATIEGSHGYEQYF
j_gene: TRBJ2-7
d_gene: NA
abundance: NA
v_gene: TRBV28

CDR3nt: TGTGCCAGCAGCGTAGGGGTAGCGGGGATAGAGACCCAGTACTTC
CDR3aa: CASSVGVAGIETQYF
j_gene: TRBJ2-5
d_gene: TRBD2
abundance: NA
v_gene: TRBV9

CDR3nt: TGTGCCAGCCTCTACAGGCGCGACACTGAAGCTTTCTTT
CDR3aa: CASLYRRDTEAFF
j_gene: TRBJ1-1
d_gene: NA
abundance: NA
v_gene: TRBV2

CDR3nt: TGTGCCAGCAGTCCACCAGGGGACTATGGCTACACCTTC
CDR3aa: CASSPPGDYGYTF
j_gene: TRBJ1-2
d_gene: NA
abundance: NA
v_gene: TRBV28

CDR3nt: TGTGCCAGCAGCTTGGCGGGCCCAGATACGCAGTATTTT
CDR3aa: CASSLAGPDTQYF
j_gene: TRBJ2-3
d_gene: NA
abundance: NA
v_gene: TRBV7-2

CDR3nt: TGTGCCAGCAGTGGAGGGGGGGCGCAGAGAGATACGCAGTATTTT
CDR3aa: CASSGGGAQRDTQYF
j_gene: TRBJ2-3
d_gene: NA
abundance: NA
v_gene: TRBV2

CDR3nt: TGTGCCAGCAGCCGGGGTACGTACGAGCAGTACTTC
CDR3aa: CASSRGTYEQYF
j_gene: TRBJ2-7
d_gene: NA
abundance: NA
v_gene: TRBV28

CDR3nt: TGTGCCAGCAGTTTAGCTTTGACAGGAACTCTGAACACTGAAGCTTTCTTT
CDR3aa: CASSLALTGTLNTEAFF
j_gene: TRBJ1-1
d_gene: NA
abundance: NA
v_gene: TRBV28

CDR3nt: TGTGCCAGCAGCTTAGGGACTGATAACAATGAGCAGTTCTTC
CDR3aa: CASSLGTDNNEQFF
j_gene: TRBJ2-1
d_gene: NA
abundance: NA
v_gene: TRBV11-3

CDR3nt: TGTGCCAGCAGTCCCGGGACAGGGATCACCGGGGAGCTGTTTTTT
CDR3aa: CASSPGTGITGELFF
j_gene: TRBJ2-2
d_gene: TRBD1
abundance: NA
v_gene: TRBV6-5

CDR3nt: TGTGCCTGGAGAGGGACGGGAGGGATCCAAGAGACCCAGTACTTC
CDR3aa: CAWRGTGGIQETQYF
j_gene: TRBJ2-5
d_gene: TRBD2
abundance: NA
v_gene: TRBV30

CDR3nt: TGTGCCAGCAGCCTGCAACAGGGGGTCTACGAGCAGTACTTC
CDR3aa: CASSLQQGVYEQYF
j_gene: TRBJ2-7
d_gene: TRBD1
abundance: NA
v_gene: TRBV7-9

CDR3nt: TGTGCCAGCAACGATCGGGGGGGCCTAGGTAGTGAGCAGTTCTTC
CDR3aa: CASNDRGGLGSEQFF
j_gene: TRBJ2-1
d_gene: TRBD2
abundance: NA
v_gene: TRBV5-4

CDR3nt: TGTGCCAGCAGTGAAAATTGGCTAGCGGCCCAAGAGACCCAGTACTTC
CDR3aa: CASSENWLAAQETQYF
j_gene: TRBJ2-5
d_gene: TRBD2
abundance: NA
v_gene: TRBV6-1

CDR3nt: TGTGCCAGCAGAGTTGGGGGGGGTTACGGTCAGCCCCAGCATTTT
CDR3aa: CASRVGGGYGQPQHF
j_gene: TRBJ1-5
d_gene: NA
abundance: NA
v_gene: TRBV2

CDR3nt: TGTGCCAGTAGTAGTGGACAGGGGGCGGGCAATCAGCCCCAGCATTTT
CDR3aa: CASSSGQGAGNQPQHF
j_gene: TRBJ1-5
d_gene: TRBD1
abundance: few
v_gene: TRBV19

CDR3nt: TGCAGCGTCCCCCGCGGACCAGGGGGCCTAGATACGCAGTATTTT
CDR3aa: CSVPRGPGGLDTQYF
j_gene: TRBJ2-3
d_gene: TRBD1
abundance: few
v_gene: TRBV29-1

CDR3nt: TGTGCCTGGAACAGGCCCTATGGCTACACCTTC
CDR3aa: CAWNRPYGYTF
j_gene: TRBJ1-2
d_gene: NA
abundance: NA
v_gene: TRBV30

CDR3nt: TGTGCCAGCACGTCGACGGTAGCGAACACTGAAGCTTTCTTT
CDR3aa: CASTSTVANTEAFF
j_gene: TRBJ1-1
d_gene: NA
abundance: NA
v_gene: TRBV28

CDR3nt: TGTGCCAGCAGCAAAGCGTGGCAGTCCACCTCCTACGAGCAGTACTTC
CDR3aa: CASSKAWQSTSYEQYF
j_gene: TRBJ2-7
d_gene: NA
abundance: NA
v_gene: TRBV21-1

CDR3nt: TGTGCCAGCAGCGTAGGGGGCGAGCAGTTCTTC
CDR3aa: CASSVGGEQFF
j_gene: TRBJ2-1
d_gene: NA
abundance: NA
v_gene: TRBV9

CDR3nt: TGTGCCAGCAGTTTGGCGGGACCCAATCAGCCCCAGCATTTT
CDR3aa: CASSLAGPNQPQHF
j_gene: TRBJ1-5
d_gene: NA
abundance: once
v_gene: TRBV27

CDR3nt: TGTGCCAGCAGTTTTAACGAGAATAATTCACCCCTCCACTTT
CDR3aa: CASSFNENNSPLHF
j_gene: TRBJ1-6
d_gene: NA
abundance: NA
v_gene: TRBV28

CDR3nt: TGTGCCAGCAGTTCAGCTCGGGGGGGTAGCTATGGCTACACCTTC
CDR3aa: CASSSARGGSYGYTF
j_gene: TRBJ1-2
d_gene: NA
abundance: NA
v_gene: TRBV27

CDR3nt: TGTGCCAGCAGTTACGGCAGGGGTAACATGAACACTGAAGCTTTCTTT
CDR3aa: CASSYGRGNMNTEAFF
j_gene: TRBJ1-1
d_gene: NA
abundance: NA
v_gene: TRBV6-5

CDR3nt: TGTGCCTGGAGTGTCCTGGGGACATATAATTCACCCCTCCACTTT
CDR3aa: CAWSVLGTYNSPLHF
j_gene: TRBJ1-6
d_gene: NA
abundance: NA
v_gene: TRBV30

CDR3nt: TGCGCCAGCAGCCAAGACCCCTGGGGGGAGGCATACGAGACCCAGTACTTC
CDR3aa: CASSQDPWGEAYETQYF
j_gene: TRBJ2-5
d_gene: NA
abundance: few
v_gene: TRBV4-3

CDR3nt: TGTGCCAGCAGCTCACCTCCCGGGGGGCGGGGCACCGGGGAGCTGTTTTTT
CDR3aa: CASSSPPGGRGTGELFF
j_gene: TRBJ2-2
d_gene: NA
abundance: NA
v_gene: TRBV5-4

CDR3nt: TGTGCCAGTAGTCTCATAGCGGGAGTGGTAGATACGCAGTATTTT
CDR3aa: CASSLIAGVVDTQYF
j_gene: TRBJ2-3
d_gene: TRBD2
abundance: once
v_gene: TRBV19

CDR3nt: TGTGCCAGTAGTGGGCTCTCTGGGGCCAACGTCCTGACTTTC
CDR3aa: CASSGLSGANVLTF
j_gene: TRBJ2-6
d_gene: NA
abundance: NA
v_gene: TRBV19

CDR3nt: TGTGCCAGCAGCTCCCTCAGGAGCGGCGGCTATGGCTACACCTTC
CDR3aa: CASSSLRSGGYGYTF
j_gene: TRBJ1-2
d_gene: NA
abundance: NA
v_gene: TRBV9